The clone carrying this T cell receptor beta chain was counted only a few times. CDR1 is MNHEY, CDR2 SVGAGI, per germline. V was pared by 6 bases and J by 0 bases, with 8 bases between. The CDR3 consists of 13 residues. Profiling relied on immunoSEQ multiplex PCR, and the TCRdb table lists in-frame clones only, not all of them. The data contain 35,000 to 45,000 clones, roughly 85% of them singletons. Stated time point: peripheral blood 6 weeks after treatment start. This sample is part of a study of PD-L1 blockade in urothelial cancer. The chain links TRBV6-5 to TRBJ1-2; TRBD1 might be the D (5 bases). The sample in question was PBMCs, obtained around atezolizumab (anti-PD-L1) treatment. This clonotype was sampled from a man aged 65 to 79 with urothelial cancer. The chain's CDR3 is CASSLQANYGYTF. As DNA, the CDR3 is TGTGCCAGCAGCTTACAGGCTAACTATGGCTACACCTTC.